The 23 T cell receptor beta chains reported below all come from one sample, sequenced in a study of blood T cell repertoires in COVID-19. Libraries were prepared by immunoSEQ multiplex PCR; TCRdb keeps only in-frame clonotypes and omits some of them. The sample contains approximately 280,000 clones, about 89% of which appear only once. The sequenced sample consisted of peripheral blood. Receptors originate from a man aged 40-50 years with acute or convalescent COVID-19.

This clone was seen only once. The J gene is TRBJ2-7, the V gene TRBV3-1 (or the pseudogene TRBV3-2); 10 bases are shared with TRBD1. Germline CDR1 and CDR2: LGHDT and YNNKEL (reference sequence). The CDR3 has 16 residues. Losses at the gene ends were 3 bases for V and 0 bases for J; bases not matched to a gene: 5. The CDR3 region has the DNA TGTGCCAGCAGCCACGACAGGGGGCAGAGCTCCTACGAGCAGTACTTC. Its translation: CASSHDRGQSSYEQYF.

CDR3 DNA sequence: TGTGCCAGCAGTGTTGAGAACGGGGAGCTGTTTTTT. It is translated as CASSVENGELFF. This chain links TRBV2 with TRBJ2-2; no firm D call. The CDR3 is 12 amino acids. Trimming removed 4 bases from V and 7 bases from J, with 7 bases in between. Germline CDR1 reads SNHLY; CDR2 reads FYNNEI.

About this clone itself: Germline is not matched at one junction end, which may reflect a read error. The V and J genes are TRBV27 and TRBJ2-7; unclear D gene. This CDR3 comprises 15 residues. Germline-derived CDR1 and CDR2 are MNHEY and SMNVEV (reference sequence). The DNA of the CDR3 is TGTGCCAGCAGCCCATCCCATCCAAACTCCGACGAGCAGTACTTC. It translates to CASSPSHPNSDEQYF.

This clone is a singleton in its sample. The J gene is TRBJ2-7, the V gene TRBV6-5; no clear D. Germline CDR1 is MNHEY and CDR2 is SVGAGI. Trimming removed 0 bases at V and 4 bases at J, with 13 bases between. This CDR3 has 15 residues. CDR3 nucleotide sequence: TGTGCCAGCAGTTACTCTGTATCCCCTTCGTACGAGCAGTACTTC. Translated, it gives CASSYSVSPSYEQYF.

This sequence joins TRBV5-1 and TRBJ1-3; no firm D call. This CDR3 has 14 amino acids. Germline values: CDR1 SGHRS, CDR2 YFSETQ. V was trimmed by 0 bases and J by 2 bases, leaving 6 bases between them. Here the CDR3 reads CASSLAGTGNTIYF. The CDR3 DNA reads TGCGCCAGCAGCTTGGCCGGGACTGGAAACACCATATATTTT.

This chain links TRBV2 with TRBJ1-3; 7 bases are shared with TRBD1. Germline trimming cut 5 bases from V and 0 bases from J; bases unmatched to any gene: 1. The CDR3 totals 14 residues. Germline loops: CDR1 SNHLY, CDR2 FYNNEI. In DNA form, the CDR3 reads TGTGCCAGCAGTAGACAGGGCTCTGGAAACACCATATATTTT. Translating gives CASSRQGSGNTIYF.

There are a few counts of this clone. This chain uses TRBV5-1 with TRBJ2-2; maybe TRBD1 (6 bases). This CDR3 region has 14 residues. Germline V gene lookup returns CDR1 SGHRS and CDR2 YFSETQ. Deletions cut 3 bases from V and 1 base from J, with 7 bases between. CDR3 in DNA: TGCGCCAGCAGCTCGACAGGGAACACCGGGGAGCTGTTTTTT. Translating gives CASSSTGNTGELFF. The full variable domain, with the rest looked up from reference TRBV5-1 and TRBJ2-2, is KAGVTQTPRYLIKTRGQQVTLSCSPISGHRSVSWYQQTPGQGLQFLFEYFSETQRNKGNFPGRFSGRQFSNSRSEMNVSTLELGDSALYLCASSSTGNTGELFFGEGSRLTVL.

The chain uses TRBV7-9 and TRBJ2-2; 9 bases map to TRBD1. The CDR3 totals 17 residues. CDR1 SEHNR and CDR2 FQNEAQ come from the germline V gene (reference sequence). J gave up 4 bases and V 2 bases, and 8 bases lay outside the gene matches. The CDR3 loop reads CASSLPWTGVITGELFF. The CDR3 nucleotides are TGTGCCAGCAGCTTACCCTGGACAGGGGTTATCACCGGGGAGCTGTTTTTT.

This chain connects TRBV15 to TRBJ1-3; 8 nucleotides match TRBD1. Trimming cost V 0 bases and J 8 bases; bases outside gene matches: 3. This CDR3 has 14 residues. Per the germline V gene, CDR1 is LNHNV and CDR2 is YYDKDF (reference sequence). This CDR3 reads CATSREQGVHTIYF. CDR3 bases: TGTGCCACCAGCAGAGAACAGGGGGTACACACCATATATTTT.

The rearrangement uses TRBV9 and TRBJ2-1, with 7 bases that match TRBD2. This CDR3 has 15 amino acids. Germline-derived CDR1 and CDR2 are SGDLS and YYNGEE. Trimming took 2 bases from V and 4 from J; bases not matched to a gene: 6. The CDR3 sequence: CASSVLAEPYNEQFF. In nucleotides, the CDR3 is TGTGCCAGCAGCGTTCTAGCGGAGCCTTACAATGAGCAGTTCTTC.

This clone was counted only a few times. The chain's CDR3 is CASSYSTGHNTGELFF. In DNA, the CDR3 is TGTGCCAGCAGTTACTCGACAGGTCACAACACCGGGGAGCTGTTTTTT. This chain links TRBV6-5 with TRBJ2-2; D may be TRBD1 (6 bases). This CDR3 comprises 16 residues. Germline V lookup: CDR1 MNHEY, CDR2 SVGAGI. V lost 0 bases and J 2 bases, leaving 10 bases between the germline ends.

This chain links TRBV5-5 with TRBJ2-2; TRBD1 matches at 7 bases. This CDR3 region has 16 residues. The germline V gene encodes CDR1 SGHKS and CDR2 YYEKEE (reference sequence). The V segment lost 7 bases and the J segment 1 base; nucleotides outside the gene matches: 10. The CDR3 region is CASGLGDRVNTGELFF. CDR3 DNA: TGTGCCAGCGGGTTGGGAGACAGGGTGAACACCGGGGAGCTGTTTTTT.

The chain is built from TRBV10-3 and TRBJ1-5, with D maybe TRBD1 (5 bases). The CDR3 extends over 16 amino acids. Germline V gene lookup returns CDR1 ENHRY and CDR2 SYGVKD. V lost 4 bases, J lost 2 bases, and 15 bases lay in between. CDR3 sequence reads: CAISVGGTPGNQPQHF. CDR3 sequence (DNA): TGTGCCATCAGTGTCGGGGGGACCCCCGGCAATCAGCCCCAGCATTTT.

The genes are TRBV20-1 and TRBJ1-1, with D unclear. The germline gives CDR1 DFQATT, CDR2 SNEGSKA (reference sequence). The CDR3 totals 11 residues. V was pared by 6 bases and J by 4 bases, with 9 bases between. CDR3 bases: TGCAGTGCACTGACTGTCACTGAAGCTTTCTTT. Translating gives CSALTVTEAFF.

This rearrangement joins TRBV5-4 to TRBJ2-2; D not resolved. With 3 bases removed from V and 3 bases from J, the gap between germline ends came to 6 bases. Germline assignment: CDR1 SGHNT and CDR2 YYREEE (reference sequence). The CDR3 length is 13 residues. The CDR3 sequence is CASSSGYTGELFF. CDR3 bases: TGTGCCAGCAGCTCGGGTTACACCGGGGAGCTGTTTTTT.

The chain couples TRBV11-2 to TRBJ2-3, with 12 bases identical to TRBD2. The CDR3 extends over 15 amino acids. Germline CDR1 SGHAT, CDR2 FQNNGV. V shed 5 bases, J shed 6 bases, and the junction held 6 bases outside the gene matches. This chain's CDR3 is CASSPRTSGVDTQYF. CDR3 in DNA: TGTGCCAGCAGCCCCCGGACTAGCGGGGTTGATACGCAGTATTTT.

V gene TRBV12-5 combines with J gene TRBJ1-6; D possibly corresponds to TRBD1 (5 bases). Germline V gene lookup returns CDR1 LGHNT and CDR2 FRNRAP. The CDR3 length is 15 residues. V was pared by 8 bases and J by 8 bases, with 19 bases between. DNA for the CDR3: TGTGCTAGTTGTGCCGGGGGACCTAAGGATTCACCCCTCCACTTT. This sequence encodes CASCAGGPKDSPLHF.

This chain links TRBV4-1 with TRBJ1-5; TRBD1 matches at 9 bases. Germline CDR1 is MGHRA and CDR2 is YSYEKL. Unmatched junction bases numbered 4, after V lost 4 bases and J lost 3 bases. The CDR3 is 15 residues long. The CDR3 reads CASSLGQGNNQPQHF. The CDR3 DNA sequence: TGCGCCAGCAGCCTGGGACAGGGTAACAATCAGCCCCAGCATTTT.

The V and J genes are TRBV19 and TRBJ2-1, with 12 bases lining up with TRBD2. CDR3 length: 18 residues. V shed 6 bases and J 3 bases; nucleotides not matched to a gene: 12. Germline values: CDR1 LNHDA, CDR2 SQIVND (reference sequence). The CDR3: CASSRLTSGGTFYNEQFF. CDR3 bases: TGTGCCAGTAGCCGTTTAACTAGCGGGGGGACTTTCTACAATGAGCAGTTCTTC.

The genes are TRBV7-6 and TRBJ1-6, with D unclear. The CDR3 consists of 12 residues. The germline V and J ends were trimmed by 4 bases and 8 bases, with 6 bases remaining between them. CDR1 and CDR2 (germline): SGHVS, FNYEAQ. In nucleotides, the CDR3 is TGTGCCAGCAGCTCCTACTATTCACCCCTCCACTTT. This gives the protein CASSSYYSPLHF.

The V and J genes are TRBV4-2 and TRBJ1-1; the D is unclear. Germline V CDR1 and CDR2: LGHNA, YNFKEQ. V was pared by 0 bases and J by 7 bases, with 9 bases between. The CDR3 is made up of 13 amino acids. For the CDR3, the DNA is TGTGCCAGCAGCCAAGAAGCTGCGGGTGAAGCTTTCTTT. Encoded protein: CASSQEAAGEAFF.

CDR3: CASTDRGRETQYF. DNA of the CDR3: TGTGCCAGTACGGACAGGGGGCGAGAGACCCAGTACTTC. V is TRBV19 and J is TRBJ2-5; 11 positions match TRBD1. The CDR3 loop spans 13 amino acids. The germline V gene encodes CDR1 LNHDA and CDR2 SQIVND (reference sequence). V was clipped by 7 bases and J by 4 bases; unmatched bases: 2.

This clone was detected only once. This sequence joins TRBV7-2 and TRBJ2-4; no definite D call. V was pared by 5 bases and J by 8 bases, with 13 bases between. CDR3 length equals 13 residues. Per the germline V gene, CDR1 is SGHTA and CDR2 is FQGNSA. The CDR3 loop is CASSLRVGDIQYF. CDR3 sequence (DNA): TGTGCCAGCAGCCTCAGAGTTGGAGACATTCAGTACTTC.